Presented here are 20 T cell receptor beta chains from one specimen sequenced in a study of OX40 agonist ivuxolimab in advanced cancers. Using immunoSEQ multiplex PCR, the repertoire was profiled, and TCRdb retains in-frame clones only, with some absent. The table records 65,000 to 85,000 clones, around 83% of them present only once. The specimen was CD4+ or CD8+ T cells sorted from blood, collected in a trial of the OX40 agonist ivuxolimab. These receptors all stem from an adult with an advanced solid tumor such as melanoma, head and neck, liver or kidney cancer.

This clone was seen only a few times. The gene calls are TRBV28 and TRBJ2-7; a possible D gene is TRBD1 (8 bases). From germline, CDR1 is MDHEN and CDR2 SYDVKM. The CDR3 extends over 16 amino acids. V shed 7 bases and J shed 5 bases, with 24 bases lying between them. The CDR3 DNA reads as TGTGCCAGCACCAACGGGGGGCAGGGGGCCTTAAACGAGCAGTACTTC. This encodes CASTNGGQGALNEQYF.

The V gene is TRBV10-2, the J gene TRBJ2-5; D is perhaps TRBD2 (5 bases). The CDR3 is made up of 11 amino acids. With 0 bases removed from V and 11 bases from J, the gap between germline ends came to 7 bases. CDR1 WSHSY and CDR2 SAAADI come from the germline V gene. In DNA, the CDR3 is TGCGCCAGCAGTGAGTCGCTAGCTCAGTACTTC. It is translated as CASSESLAQYF.

The chain joins TRBV11-2 to TRBJ2-7, with 8 nucleotides matching TRBD1. Germline assignment: CDR1 SGHAT and CDR2 FQNNGV. The CDR3 covers 14 residues. The ends lost 3 bases at V and 0 bases at J; junction bases unmatched: 1. DNA of the CDR3: TGTGCCAGCAGCTTGGACAGGGTCTCCTACGAGCAGTACTTC. Protein sequence: CASSLDRVSYEQYF.

This clone appeared a single time. V is TRBV2 and J is TRBJ2-7; TRBD2 matches at 9 bases. Trimming cost V 10 bases and J 2 bases; bases outside gene matches: 9. The length of the CDR3 is 14 residues. Germline CDR1 and CDR2: SNHLY and FYNNEI. CDR3 DNA sequence: TGTGCCACTAACGGGGCTAGCGGGGCCTACGAGCAGTACTTC. Translation: CATNGASGAYEQYF.

Comment on this clone: Its ends do not fully match the called genes, so a read error is possible. The chain recombines TRBV10-3 with TRBJ1-5, with D hard to call. The CDR3 is 13 residues long. Germline V gene sequence: CDR1 ENHRY, CDR2 SYGVKD. CDR3 nucleotide sequence: TGTGCCAGCAGTTTTGCCCTAGATCAGCCCCAGCATTTT. It encodes CASSFALDQPQHF.

This clone has more than one count but fewer than ten. The chain carries TRBV5-1 and TRBJ1-1, with D unresolved. The CDR3 loop spans 13 amino acids. V lost 6 bases and J 2 bases, leaving 11 bases between the germline ends. Germline V gene data show CDR1 as SGHRS and CDR2 as YFSETQ. The chain's CDR3 is CASKVRGNTEAFF. Written as DNA, the CDR3 is TGCGCCAGCAAAGTCCGGGGAAACACTGAAGCTTTCTTT.

The chain carries TRBV27 and TRBJ2-7, with 8 bases identical to TRBD2. The CDR3 spans 15 residues. V dropped 3 bases and J dropped 8; count of bases not matched to a gene: 12. CDR1 is MNHEY, CDR2 SMNVEV, per germline (reference sequence). The CDR3 loop is CASSFKGGTSVKQYF. As DNA, the CDR3 is TGTGCCAGCAGTTTCAAAGGGGGGACTAGTGTGAAGCAGTACTTC.

The V and J genes are TRBV7-2 and TRBJ2-7, with 7 nucleotides matching TRBD1. The V gene's germline CDR1 is SGHTA and CDR2 FQGNSA. This CDR3 spans 14 amino acids. V gave up 2 bases and J gave up 1 base; unmatched junction bases: 2. For the CDR3, the DNA is TGTGCCAGCAGCTTAAACAGGGGATCCTACGAGCAGTACTTC. Translation gives CASSLNRGSYEQYF. Based on the CDR3 plus reference TRBV7-2 and TRBJ2-7, the full variable domain is GAGVSQSPSNKVTEKGKDVELRCDPISGHTALYWYRQSLGQGLEFLIYFQGNSAPDKSGLPSDRFSAERTGGSVSTLTIQRTQQEDSAVYLCASSLNRGSYEQYFGPGTRLTVT.

This rearrangement joins TRBV5-1 to TRBJ1-5; D gene uncertain. V was shortened by 0 bases and J by 0 bases, with 7 bases between the two germline ends. The CDR3 is made up of 15 amino acids. Germline-derived CDR1 and CDR2 are SGHRS and YFSETQ. CDR3 region: CASSLGHNSNQPQHF. The CDR3 nucleotides read TGCGCCAGCAGCTTGGGGCACAATAGCAATCAGCCCCAGCATTTT.

The chain recombines TRBV9 with TRBJ2-3; D is ambiguous. The ends were cut back, 0 bases at V and 6 bases at J, with 5 bases in the middle. This CDR3 region has 12 residues. Germline V lookup: CDR1 SGDLS, CDR2 YYNGEE. The CDR3 loop reads CASSVEVDTQYF. The CDR3 nucleotides read TGTGCCAGCAGCGTAGAAGTCGATACGCAGTATTTT.

The chain employs TRBV5-6 and TRBJ2-3, with D hard to call. V lost 4 bases to trimming and J lost 5 bases, with 11 bases between them. Germline V gene data show CDR1 as SGHDT and CDR2 as YYEEEE. This CDR3 comprises 13 residues. The CDR3 DNA is TGTGCCAGCAGCCTCCGGAGAGGAGATACGCAGTATTTT. It codes for CASSLRRGDTQYF.

The chain joins TRBV19 to TRBJ2-2; 8 nucleotides match TRBD2. The V and J ends lost 6 bases and 7 bases, in that order; junction bases with no gene match: 13. The CDR3 totals 16 residues. Per the germline V gene, CDR1 is LNHDA and CDR2 is SQIVND (reference sequence). In DNA form, the CDR3 reads TGTGCCAGTAGGGGACCGGGAGGGGGTACAGTCGGGGAGCTGTTTTTT. Translation: CASRGPGGGTVGELFF.

The chain has TRBV5-6 and TRBJ1-1; tentative D call: TRBD1 (5 bases). CDR3 size: 15 residues. Germline assignment: CDR1 SGHDT and CDR2 YYEEEE. V was cut by 3 bases and J by 11 bases, with 23 bases left in between. The CDR3 coding sequence is TGTGCCAGCAGCTCCGGGGGTGCCGGGGGGGTAATGGCTTTCTTT. It translates to CASSSGGAGGVMAFF.

The V gene is TRBV19, the J gene TRBJ1-2, with D perhaps matching TRBD1 (5 bases). V was shortened by 3 bases and J by 1 base, with 15 bases between the two germline ends. Germline CDR1 reads LNHDA; CDR2 reads SQIVND (reference sequence). The CDR3 loop spans 16 amino acids. The CDR3 nucleotides read TGTGCCAGTAGTATGGACCGGGAAGGGGATAACTATGGCTACACCTTC. It yields the protein CASSMDREGDNYGYTF.

The table lists this clone with a count of one. The chain couples TRBV28 to TRBJ2-4, with 8 nucleotides matching TRBD1. Per the germline V gene, CDR1 is MDHEN and CDR2 is SYDVKM. Trimming took 5 bases from V and 1 from J; bases not matched to a gene: 7. The CDR3 extends over 16 amino acids. This chain's CDR3 is CASSQATGGAKNIQYF. In DNA, the CDR3 is TGTGCCAGCAGTCAAGCTACAGGGGGGGCCAAAAACATTCAGTACTTC.

This clone was recorded only once. The chain carries TRBV4-1 and TRBJ1-1; tentatively, D is TRBD1 (5 bases). Germline values: CDR1 MGHRA, CDR2 YSYEKL. The CDR3 contains 13 residues. The germline V and J ends were trimmed by 8 bases and 3 bases, with 13 bases remaining between them. CDR3 coding DNA: TGCGCCAGCCGGAAAAGGGGAGACACTGAAGCTTTCTTT. Protein: CASRKRGDTEAFF.

The rearrangement links TRBV6-1 to TRBJ1-6; D call uncertain. Between the trimmed V and J ends, which lost 6 bases and 10 bases, there was a span of 10 bases. The CDR3 runs 12 residues. Germline V lookup: CDR1 MNHNS, CDR2 SASEGT. The CDR3 sequence is CASSLNSSPLHF. CDR3 sequence (DNA): TGTGCCAGCAGCCTAAATTCCTCACCCCTCCACTTT.

This clone turned up a few times. The chain has TRBV27 and TRBJ1-2; 10 positions agree with TRBD1. The trim removed 4 bases at V and 7 bases at J, leaving 9 bases unmatched. The CDR3 totals 15 residues. In germline, CDR1 is MNHEY, CDR2 SMNVEV (reference sequence). The CDR3 loop is CASSSAGTGVGGYTF. The DNA for the CDR3 is TGTGCCAGCAGTTCAGCCGGGACAGGGGTAGGTGGCTACACCTTC.

V and J are TRBV28 and TRBJ1-3; no reliable D call. V was shortened by 4 bases and J by 0 bases, with 10 bases between the two germline ends. CDR3 length equals 15 residues. Germline lookup yields CDR1 MDHEN and CDR2 SYDVKM. CDR3 nucleotide sequence: TGTGCCAGCAGTTACCCTGGGGTCTCTGGAAACACCATATATTTT. Translating it yields CASSYPGVSGNTIYF.

The J gene is TRBJ1-1, the V gene TRBV2; tentative D call: TRBD1 (6 bases). Trimming cost V 6 bases and J 3 bases, with 8 bases left between them. CDR1 is SNHLY, CDR2 FYNNEI, per germline. The CDR3 is made up of 12 amino acids. The CDR3 is CASSAGDTEAFF. CDR3 bases: TGTGCCAGCAGCGCAGGGGACACTGAAGCTTTCTTT.